The entry below gives a single T cell receptor beta chain sequence along with its context. No cognate antigen has been identified for it. No per-base quality is available; no much larger clone lies one base away. The CDR3 runs 14 residues from the cysteine to the phenylalanine. The retained sequence is limited to the CDR3, 42 bases, with the frame set at the first base. V gives up 4 bases and J gives up 6 bases, and the segment between their germline ends measures 15 bases. CDR1 MNHEY and CDR2 SVGAGI are derived from the germline V gene. The immunoSEQ Assay, a bias-controlled multiplex PCR, was used to amplify TCRbeta CDR3 regions from genomic DNA. The study's own analysis went as follows. The number of nucleated cells in each sample was estimated from the amplification of reference gene primers within the assay. Sequence reads were collapsed and filtered to measure the absolute abundance of every unique TCRbeta CDR3 rearrangement. For each sample, productive Simpson clonality was calculated as the square root of Simpson's diversity index over productive rearrangements. TCRdb obtained this table from immuneACCESS and retained in-frame rearrangements with V and J assigned. These tables miss some clones; where compared with another copy, unresolved V genes account for less than half of the shortfall, and the remainder is unexplained. That table supplies the V and J calls and clone size; D and trimming were determined from the DNA. Counted in this sample were around 140,000 clones; over 75% of them appeared once. The top ten clones comprise around 1.7% of the sample.

This specimen belongs to a study of blood T cell repertoires in COVID-19 (dated by TCRdb to 2020 to 2022). Describing the broader study: Collaborator samples came from the United States, Italy and Spain and covered acute and convalescent phases of COVID-19. The prospective study material was composed of cDNA or gDNA derived from T cells, B-cell-depleted T cells, or PBMCs. Deeply sampled blood TCRbeta repertoires from subjects exposed to, actively infected with, or recovered from COVID-19 were included in the dataset. A freely available public database, intended as a resource for researchers studying the immune response to SARS-CoV-2, is where the repertoires were released. The samples were drawn from two sources: the first 160 participants of the ongoing ImmuneRACE study, and 1,000 to 1,500 subjects contributed by 6 global collaborators. Nearly every sample came with metadata listing a de-identified subject ID, COVID-19 status, age in years and sex. Where available, HLA class I and class II types were taken from metadata supplied by the sample provider and were not determined by assay-based typing.

The full study reports these points: Clinical and demographic metadata were provided uncurated, with the amount varying by source and participant.

The collaborating institutions used their own protocols to collect whole blood in K2EDTA tubes. Collaborator samples were shipped for TCRbeta analysis as frozen whole blood, isolated PBMCs, or DNA extracted from either sample type. The material sequenced was peripheral blood. This chain joins TRBV6-5 to TRBJ1-1; TRBD1 is a possible D gene, resting on 5 matching bases. The clonotype comes from a woman between 50 and 59 years old with acute or convalescent COVID-19. The CDR3 protein sequence reads: CASSFGRGVAEAFF. DNA sequence: TGTGCCAGCAGTTTCGGGAGGGGAGTGGCTGAAGCTTTCTTT.